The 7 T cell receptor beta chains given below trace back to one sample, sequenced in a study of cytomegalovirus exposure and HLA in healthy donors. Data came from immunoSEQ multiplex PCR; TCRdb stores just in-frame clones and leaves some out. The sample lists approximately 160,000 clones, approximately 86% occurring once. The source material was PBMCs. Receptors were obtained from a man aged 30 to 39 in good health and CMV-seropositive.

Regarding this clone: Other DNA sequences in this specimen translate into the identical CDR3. DNA for the CDR3: TGTGCCAGTAGTAGCGGCTACAATGAGCAGTTCTTC. Translating gives CASSSGYNEQFF. The rearrangement links TRBV19 to TRBJ2-1; D uncertain. CDR1 is LNHDA, CDR2 SQIVND, per germline (reference sequence). Between the trimmed V and J ends, which lost 4 bases and 3 bases, there was a span of 4 bases. This CDR3 comprises 12 residues.

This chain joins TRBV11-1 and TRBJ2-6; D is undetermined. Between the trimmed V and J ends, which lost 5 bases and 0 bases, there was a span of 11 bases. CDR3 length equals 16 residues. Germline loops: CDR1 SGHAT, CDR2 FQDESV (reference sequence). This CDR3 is CASSARSLSGANVLTF. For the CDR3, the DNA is TGTGCCAGCAGCGCGCGTTCCCTCTCTGGGGCCAACGTCCTGACTTTC.

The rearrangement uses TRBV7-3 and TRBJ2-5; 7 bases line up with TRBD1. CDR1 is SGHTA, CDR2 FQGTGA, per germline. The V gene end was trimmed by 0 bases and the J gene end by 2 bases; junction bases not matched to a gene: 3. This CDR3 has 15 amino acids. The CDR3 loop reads CASSLTGGGQETQYF. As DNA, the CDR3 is TGTGCCAGCAGCTTAACAGGGGGCGGACAAGAGACCCAGTACTTC.

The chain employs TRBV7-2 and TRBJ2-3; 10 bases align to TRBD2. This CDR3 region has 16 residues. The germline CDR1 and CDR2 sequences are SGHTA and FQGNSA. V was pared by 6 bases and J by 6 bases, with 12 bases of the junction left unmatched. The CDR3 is CASSQLAGPSRDTQYF. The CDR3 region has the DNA TGTGCCAGCAGTCAACTAGCGGGGCCGTCGCGGGATACGCAGTATTTT.

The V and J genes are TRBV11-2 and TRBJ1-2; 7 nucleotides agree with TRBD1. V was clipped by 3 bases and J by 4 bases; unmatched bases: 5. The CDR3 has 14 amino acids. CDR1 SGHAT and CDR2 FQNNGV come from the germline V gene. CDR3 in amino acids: CASSFLQGGYGYTF. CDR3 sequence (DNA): TGTGCCAGCAGCTTCCTTCAGGGGGGCTATGGCTACACCTTC.

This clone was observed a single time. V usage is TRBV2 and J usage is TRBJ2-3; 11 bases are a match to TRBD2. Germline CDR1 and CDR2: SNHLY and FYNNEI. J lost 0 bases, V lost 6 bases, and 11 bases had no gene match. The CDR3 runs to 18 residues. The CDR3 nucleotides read TGTGCCAGCAGGGGCACGGGACTAGCGGACCTTAGCACAGATACGCAGTATTTT. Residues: CASRGTGLADLSTDTQYF.

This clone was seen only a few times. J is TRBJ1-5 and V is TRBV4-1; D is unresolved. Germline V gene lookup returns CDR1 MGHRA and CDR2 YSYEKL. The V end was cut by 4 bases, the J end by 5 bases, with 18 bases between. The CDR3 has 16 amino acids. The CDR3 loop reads CASSRYGPERDQPQHF. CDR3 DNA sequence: TGCGCCAGCAGCCGATACGGACCCGAGAGGGATCAGCCCCAGCATTTT.